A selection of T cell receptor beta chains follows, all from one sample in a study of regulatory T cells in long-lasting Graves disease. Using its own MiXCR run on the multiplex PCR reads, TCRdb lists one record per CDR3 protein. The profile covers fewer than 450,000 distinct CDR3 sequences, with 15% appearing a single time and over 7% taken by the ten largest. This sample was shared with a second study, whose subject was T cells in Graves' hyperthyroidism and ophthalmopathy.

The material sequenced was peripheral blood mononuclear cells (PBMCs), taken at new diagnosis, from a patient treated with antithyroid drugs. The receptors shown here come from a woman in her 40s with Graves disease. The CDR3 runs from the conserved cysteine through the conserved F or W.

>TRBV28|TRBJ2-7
CASNPGDTAYEQYF
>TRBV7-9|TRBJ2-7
CASSLAGRAGVFLEQYF
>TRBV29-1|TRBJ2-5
CSVGPPETQYF
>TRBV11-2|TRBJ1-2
CASSLTTTGAYGYTF
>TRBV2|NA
CASSDMRDEQFF
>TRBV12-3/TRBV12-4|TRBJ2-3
CASRPGLAVTDTQYF
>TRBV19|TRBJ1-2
CASSPDREYGYTF
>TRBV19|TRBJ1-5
CASSMESRGSNQPQHF
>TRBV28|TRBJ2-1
CAGGAGGVAYNEQFF
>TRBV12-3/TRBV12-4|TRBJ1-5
CASSLNNQPQHF
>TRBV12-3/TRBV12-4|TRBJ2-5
CASSHRGGRQETQYF
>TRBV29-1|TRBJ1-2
CSVEEGNYGYTF
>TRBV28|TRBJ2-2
CASSFLTGAGELFF
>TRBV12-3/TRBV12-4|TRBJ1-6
CASSLSGPDNSPLHF
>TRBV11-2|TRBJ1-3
CASSLVKANTIYF
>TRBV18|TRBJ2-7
CASSPPQAYEQYF
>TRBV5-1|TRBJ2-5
CASSLRAGGPGETQYF
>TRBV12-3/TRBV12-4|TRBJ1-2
CASRGTTNYGYTF
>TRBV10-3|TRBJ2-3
CAIADDRAGPDTQYF
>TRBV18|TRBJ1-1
CASSPPVGTGSFAEAFF
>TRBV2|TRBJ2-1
CASSGRLAVNEQFF
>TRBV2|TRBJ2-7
CASSEPGQGASLTYEQYF
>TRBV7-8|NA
CASSSSWGETQYF
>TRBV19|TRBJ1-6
CSSSRGTAFNSPLHF
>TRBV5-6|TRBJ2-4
CASIQTGGQNIQYF
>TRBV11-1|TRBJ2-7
CASSLYGTGGSYEQYF
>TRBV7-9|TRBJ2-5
CASSFGLAGGIQETQYF
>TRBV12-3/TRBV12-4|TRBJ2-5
CASSFNQGETQYF
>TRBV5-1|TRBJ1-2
CASSLGQGAQGYTF
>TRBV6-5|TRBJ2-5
CASSYSGTSGKETQYF
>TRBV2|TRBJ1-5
CASSPLPGTPNQPQHF
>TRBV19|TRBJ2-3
CASSWGPTRTLLDTQYF
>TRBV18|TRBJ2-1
CASSPRGTGGNNEQFF
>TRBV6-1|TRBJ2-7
CASSPRRDRFYEQYF
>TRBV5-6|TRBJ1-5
CASSSPGGGPQHF
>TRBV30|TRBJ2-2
CAWSVVPHTGELFF
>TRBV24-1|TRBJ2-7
CATSEGHRDEQYF
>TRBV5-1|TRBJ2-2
CASSLGGMGETGELFF
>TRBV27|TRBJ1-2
CASSLSEGGLYGYTF
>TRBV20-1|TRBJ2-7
CSATHWGGGSYEQYF
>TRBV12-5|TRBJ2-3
CASGSGDADTQYF
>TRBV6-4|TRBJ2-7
CASSDLVASSYEQYF
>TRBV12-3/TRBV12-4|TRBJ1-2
CASSPGGLYGYTF
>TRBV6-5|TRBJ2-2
CASSYSGGELFF